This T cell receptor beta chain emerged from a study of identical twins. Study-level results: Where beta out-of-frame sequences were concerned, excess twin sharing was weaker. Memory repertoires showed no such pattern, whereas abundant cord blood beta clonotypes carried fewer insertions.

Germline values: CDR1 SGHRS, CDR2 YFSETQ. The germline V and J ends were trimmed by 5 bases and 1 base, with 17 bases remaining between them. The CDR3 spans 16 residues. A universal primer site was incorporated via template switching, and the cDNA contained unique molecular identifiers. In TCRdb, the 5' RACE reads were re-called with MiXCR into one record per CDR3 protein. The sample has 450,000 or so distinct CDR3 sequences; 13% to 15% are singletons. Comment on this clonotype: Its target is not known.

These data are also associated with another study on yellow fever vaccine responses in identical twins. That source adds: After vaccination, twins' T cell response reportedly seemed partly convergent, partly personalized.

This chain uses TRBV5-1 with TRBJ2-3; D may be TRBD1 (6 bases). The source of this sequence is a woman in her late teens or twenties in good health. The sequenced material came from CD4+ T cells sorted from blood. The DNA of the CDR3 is TGCGCCAGCAGACCTACAGGGACCAGGGGCACAGATACGCAGTATTTT. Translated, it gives CASRPTGTRGTDTQYF.